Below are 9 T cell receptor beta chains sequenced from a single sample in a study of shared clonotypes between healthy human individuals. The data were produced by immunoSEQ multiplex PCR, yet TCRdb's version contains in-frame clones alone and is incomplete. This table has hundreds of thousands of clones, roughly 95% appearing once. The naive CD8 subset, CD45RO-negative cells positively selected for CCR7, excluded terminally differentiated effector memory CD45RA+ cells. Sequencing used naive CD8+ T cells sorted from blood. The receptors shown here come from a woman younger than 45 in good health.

Here the CDR3 reads CASSSPGQDYSNQPQHF. In nucleotides, the CDR3 is TGTGCCAGCAGTTCCCCCGGGCAGGACTATAGCAATCAGCCCCAGCATTTT. The J gene is TRBJ1-5, the V gene TRBV28, with unresolved D. The V end was cut by 4 bases, the J end by 0 bases, with 16 bases between. Germline loops: CDR1 MDHEN, CDR2 SYDVKM. The CDR3 has 17 amino acids.

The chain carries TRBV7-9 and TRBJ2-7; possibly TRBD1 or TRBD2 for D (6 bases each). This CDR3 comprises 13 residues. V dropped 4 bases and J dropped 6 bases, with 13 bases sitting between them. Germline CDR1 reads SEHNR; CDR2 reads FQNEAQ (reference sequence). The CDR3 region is CASSSEGGREQYF. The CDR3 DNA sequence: TGTGCCAGCAGCTCAGAGGGGGGTCGCGAGCAGTACTTC.

CDR3 DNA: TGCAGCGTTGAAGATACCGCGGGAGTCGAGACCCAGTACTTC. It codes for CSVEDTAGVETQYF. The V gene is TRBV29-1, the J gene TRBJ2-5, with 7 bases matching TRBD2. V lost 0 bases and J lost 5; bases outside the gene matches: 6. The CDR3 runs 14 residues. From germline, CDR1 is SQVTM and CDR2 ANQGSEA.

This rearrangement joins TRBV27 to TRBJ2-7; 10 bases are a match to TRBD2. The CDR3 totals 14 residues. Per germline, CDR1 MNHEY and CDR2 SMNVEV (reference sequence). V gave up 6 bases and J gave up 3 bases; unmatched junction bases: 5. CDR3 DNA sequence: TGTGCCAGCAGCCTAGCGGGAGCGAACTACGAGCAGTACTTC. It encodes CASSLAGANYEQYF.

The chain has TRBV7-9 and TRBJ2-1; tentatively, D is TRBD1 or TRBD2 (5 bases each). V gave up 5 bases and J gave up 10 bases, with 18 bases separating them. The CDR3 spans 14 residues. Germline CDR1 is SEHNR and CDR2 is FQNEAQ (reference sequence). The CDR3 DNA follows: TGTGCCAGCAGCCCCCCTCGAGCCCGGGGCGAGCAGTTCTTC. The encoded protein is CASSPPRARGEQFF.

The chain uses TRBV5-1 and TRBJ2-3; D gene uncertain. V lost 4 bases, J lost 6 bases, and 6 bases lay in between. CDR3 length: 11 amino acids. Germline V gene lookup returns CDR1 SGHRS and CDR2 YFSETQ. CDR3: CASSQADTQYF. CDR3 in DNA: TGCGCCAGCAGCCAGGCCGATACGCAGTATTTT.

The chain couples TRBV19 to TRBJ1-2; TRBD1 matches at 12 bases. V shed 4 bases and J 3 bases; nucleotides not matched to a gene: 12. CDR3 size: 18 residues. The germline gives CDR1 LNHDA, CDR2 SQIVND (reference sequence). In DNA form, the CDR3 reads TGTGCCAGTAGTACCCATGGGGACAGGGGGCGGATGGACTATGGCTACACCTTC. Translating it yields CASSTHGDRGRMDYGYTF.

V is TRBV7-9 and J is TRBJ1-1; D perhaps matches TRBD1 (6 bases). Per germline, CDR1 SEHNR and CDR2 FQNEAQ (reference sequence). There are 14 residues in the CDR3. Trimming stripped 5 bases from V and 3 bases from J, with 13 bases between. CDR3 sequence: CASSGGLYDTEAFF. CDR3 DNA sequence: TGTGCCAGCAGCGGGGGCCTTTACGACACTGAAGCTTTCTTT.

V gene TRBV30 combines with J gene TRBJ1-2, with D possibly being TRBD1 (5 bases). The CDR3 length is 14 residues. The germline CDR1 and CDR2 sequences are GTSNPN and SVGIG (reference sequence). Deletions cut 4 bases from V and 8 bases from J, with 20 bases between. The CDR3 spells CAWTHIYRFEGYTF. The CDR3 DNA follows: TGTGCCTGGACTCATATTTACAGGTTTGAAGGCTACACCTTC.